This T cell receptor (beta chain) derives from a study of blood T cell repertoires in COVID-19 (dated by TCRdb to about 2020). For the study in its entirety: Samples from collaborators originated in the United States, Italy and Spain and spanned both the acute and convalescent phases of COVID-19. HLA class I and class II types, where available, came from metadata supplied by the sample provider rather than from assay-based typing. The material from the prospective study consisted of cDNA or gDNA derived from T cells, B-cell-depleted T cells, or PBMCs. A de-identified subject ID, COVID-19 status, age in years and sex were almost always included in the sample metadata. Samples came from the ongoing ImmuneRACE study (first 160 participants) plus 1,254 subjects from 6 global collaborators. Deeply sampled blood TCRbeta repertoires from subjects exposed to, actively infected with, or recovered from COVID-19 were included in the dataset. The repertoires were released in a freely available public database meant as a resource for research on the immune response to SARS-CoV-2.

TCRbeta CDR3 regions were amplified from genomic DNA using the immunoSEQ Assay, a bias-controlled multiplex PCR. Turning to the authors' computational methods: The number of nucleated cells in each sample was estimated by amplification of reference gene primers within the assay. To quantify the absolute abundance of each unique TCRbeta CDR3 rearrangement, sequence reads were collapsed and filtered. For each sample, productive Simpson clonality was calculated by taking the square root of Simpson's diversity index across productive rearrangements. Not all clones reach the TCRdb copy of this immuneACCESS table, which keeps in-frame sequences only. Checked studies attribute under half of the gap to unresolved V genes and leave the rest unexplained. The DNA was the basis for D and trimming; V, J and clone size are from that table. The sample records 45,000 to 55,000 clones, 75% to 90% of which are singletons. Under 6% of the sample rests with the top ten.

Trimming accounts for 3 bases at V and 5 bases at J, while the number of junction bases matched to no gene is 3. CDR1 and CDR2, looked up from the germline V gene, are SNHLY and FYNNEI. The cysteine opens and the phenylalanine closes a CDR3 of 15 amino acids. Only the CDR3 DNA stays, 45 bases, in frame from base 1. The collaborating institutions used their own protocols to collect whole blood in K2EDTA tubes. For TCRbeta analysis, collaborator samples were shipped as frozen whole blood, as isolated PBMCs, or as DNA extracted from either sample type. This clone was recorded only once. It lacks a known antigen. No much larger clone exists at a distance of one base, and base qualities are not known. The research as a whole found: The quantity of clinical and demographic metadata differed by source and by participant and was supplied without curation.

This receptor was obtained from a human donor in a cohort sampled during active COVID-19. The sample taken for sequencing was peripheral blood. The chain joins TRBV2 to TRBJ1-6, with 8 bases matching TRBD1. The sequence in DNA is TGTGCCAGCAGTGAGGGGACAGGCCATAATTCACCCCTCCACTTT. This gives the protein CASSEGTGHNSPLHF. Extended through the reference TRBV2 and TRBJ1-6 proteins, this CDR3 yields the full variable domain: EPEVTQTPSHQVTQMGQEVILRCVPISNHLYFYWYRQILGQKVEFLVSFYNNEISEKSEIFDDQFSVERPDGSNFTLKIRSTKLEDSAMYFCASSEGTGHNSPLHFGNGTRLTVT.